A selection of T cell receptor beta chains follows, all from one sample in a study of blood T cell repertoires in COVID-19. TCRdb's copy holds only in-frame clones and misses some; the assay was immunoSEQ multiplex PCR. The sample has 80,000 to 95,000 clones; about 70% are singletons. What was sequenced was peripheral blood. The source is a woman of 80 years or more with active or convalescent COVID-19. Both conserved end residues are part of each CDR3. A D gene is named only where the DNA matches it firmly. Some rows mark clone size as missing; the rest say once, few, many or name a class of expanded clone.

clone_size,v_call,d_call,j_call,cdr3_length,cdr3_nt,cdr3_aa
NA,TRBV19,TRBD1,TRBJ1-4,16,TGTGCCAGTAGCACTCCCGGACAGGCAACTAATGAAAAACTGTTTTTT,CASSTPGQATNEKLFF
NA,TRBV27,NA,TRBJ2-1,14,TGTGCCAGCAGGGGGGGACAGTCCTACAATGAGCAGTTCTTC,CASRGGQSYNEQFF
NA,TRBV6-4,NA,TRBJ2-3,13,TGTGCCAGCAGTGTCGGGGTAACAGATACGCAGTATTTT,CASSVGVTDTQYF
NA,TRBV5-5,TRBD2,TRBJ2-1,14,TGTGCCAGCAGCTTACTAGCGGGGGGGTATGAGCAGTTCTTC,CASSLLAGGYEQFF
once,TRBV24-1,TRBD1,TRBJ1-3,14,TGTGCCACCAGTGACGGGGACAGGCGAAACACCATATATTTT,CATSDGDRRNTIYF
once,TRBV28,TRBD2,TRBJ2-2,15,TGTGCCAGCAGTCTCAGCGGGGTTGGGACCGGGGAGCTGTTTTTT,CASSLSGVGTGELFF
NA,TRBV10-3,TRBD1,TRBJ2-7,13,TGTGCCATCAGTCAGGGACAGGGCGACGAGCAGTACTTC,CAISQGQGDEQYF
NA,TRBV28,TRBD1,TRBJ2-1,15,TGTGCCAGCAACCCGGACAGGGGGCCCGACAATGAGCAGTTCTTC,CASNPDRGPDNEQFF
NA,TRBV5-1,TRBD1,TRBJ2-6,16,TGCGCCAGCCAGCACAGGGGTGTGGATGGGGCCAACGTCCTGACTTTC,CASQHRGVDGANVLTF
NA,TRBV9,TRBD2,TRBJ2-3,18,TGTGCCAGCAGCGGTAGTGGGGGAGGGCCCATACGCACAGATACGCAGTATTTT,CASSGSGGGPIRTDTQYF
NA,TRBV10-3,NA,TRBJ1-3,15,TGTGCCATCAGTGAGCCCACCTACTCTGGAAACACCATATATTTT,CAISEPTYSGNTIYF
NA,TRBV6-2/TRBV6-3,TRBD2,TRBJ2-7,15,TGTGCCAGCAGTTACCATGGCGGGGGAACCTTAGAGCAGTACTTC,CASSYHGGGTLEQYF
NA,TRBV10-1,TRBD1,TRBJ2-1,16,TGCGCCAGCAGTGAGTTAGGGGACAGGGGAAACAATGAGCAGTTCTTC,CASSELGDRGNNEQFF
NA,TRBV5-4,NA,TRBJ1-2,15,TGTGCCAGCAGCTTGGCGAGCGGGACGGGCTATGGCTACACCTTC,CASSLASGTGYGYTF
NA,TRBV21-1,NA,TRBJ1-2,16,TGTGCCAGCAGCAAAGCTCGACAGGGAGGCGAATCGGGCTACACCTTC,CASSKARQGGESGYTF
NA,TRBV6-1,TRBD2,TRBJ2-1,16,TGTGCCAGCAGTGAATGGGCCGGGACTAGATACAATGAGCAGTTCTTC,CASSEWAGTRYNEQFF
NA,TRBV6-6,TRBD2,TRBJ2-1,15,TGTGCCAGCAGTCCTTCCGGGACTACGTACAATGAGCAGTTCTTC,CASSPSGTTYNEQFF
NA,TRBV12-5,TRBD1,TRBJ1-1,13,TGTGCTAGTGGTATTGGCGGGACAGGAAAAGCTTTCTTT,CASGIGGTGKAFF
NA,TRBV6-2/TRBV6-3,NA,TRBJ1-2,14,TGTGCCAGCAGTTACAAGGCGGTAAACTATGGCTACACCTTC,CASSYKAVNYGYTF
NA,TRBV7-3,TRBD1,TRBJ1-5,18,TGTGCCAGCAGCTTCGGACAGGTCCGGTATTATAGCAATCAGCCCCAGCATTTT,CASSFGQVRYYSNQPQHF
NA,TRBV24-1,TRBD1,TRBJ1-5,15,TGTGCCACCAGTGACCGGGACAGGGAAGGGCAGCCCCAGCATTTT,CATSDRDREGQPQHF
NA,TRBV7-6,TRBD1,TRBJ1-4,15,TGTGCCAGCAGCCCATCGACAGGGGTAGGGGAAAAACTGTTTTTT,CASSPSTGVGEKLFF
NA,TRBV11-2,NA,TRBJ2-5,14,TGTGCCAGCAGCTTCGGGCGGGGAGGAGAGACCCAGTACTTC,CASSFGRGGETQYF
NA,TRBV7-9,TRBD1,TRBJ1-2,14,TGTGCCAGCAGCTCCCTTCGACAGGGTGAGGGCTACACCTTC,CASSSLRQGEGYTF
NA,TRBV30,NA,TRBJ1-1,11,TGTGCCTGGAGTGTTATGACTGAAGCTTTCTTT,CAWSVMTEAFF
NA,TRBV5-6,NA,TRBJ1-4,14,TGTGCCAGCAGCGGTCCCGGAGACAGGGAAAAACTGTTTTTT,CASSGPGDREKLFF
NA,TRBV10-2,NA,TRBJ1-1,14,TGCGCCAGCAGTGAGTATTCAGGTGAGACTGAAGCTTTCTTT,CASSEYSGETEAFF
NA,TRBV3-1/TRBV3-2,TRBD1,TRBJ1-6,15,TGTGCCAGCAGCGTAGACAGGGTCGTCGGTTCACCCCTCCACTTT,CASSVDRVVGSPLHF
once,TRBV7-6,NA,TRBJ1-3,15,TGTGCCAGCAGCTCGGCGGTGGTTTCTGGAAACACCATATATTTT,CASSSAVVSGNTIYF
NA,TRBV19,NA,TRBJ2-7,14,TGTGCCAGTAGTGTTCTCAGGGGTCACTACGAGCAGTACTTC,CASSVLRGHYEQYF
NA,TRBV19,NA,TRBJ1-5,13,TGTGCCAGTAGTATAGCGGAGGGCCAGCCCCAGCATTTT,CASSIAEGQPQHF
NA,TRBV6-6,TRBD1,TRBJ1-6,14,TGTGCCAGCAGTCACAGGGGGCGCGGTTCACCCCTCCACTTT,CASSHRGRGSPLHF
NA,TRBV6-1,NA,TRBJ2-7,13,TGTGCCAGCAGTGAAGTGTCCAATCGGGAGCAGTACTTC,CASSEVSNREQYF
NA,TRBV27,NA,TRBJ1-1,15,TGTGCCAGCAGTTACCAGGCCGGGGGTAACACTGAAGCTTTCTTT,CASSYQAGGNTEAFF
NA,TRBV19,TRBD2,TRBJ2-3,16,TGTGCCAGTAGCCTTAATCTAGCGGGGGGCACAGATACGCAGTATTTT,CASSLNLAGGTDTQYF
NA,TRBV21-1,NA,TRBJ2-5,15,TGTGCCAGCAGCAAACGGGGGAGGTCCCAAGAGACCCAGTACTTC,CASSKRGRSQETQYF
once,TRBV5-4,TRBD1,TRBJ2-1,16,TGTGCCAGCAGCTTTCCCCGACAGGGGCTCTACAATGAGCAGTTCTTC,CASSFPRQGLYNEQFF
NA,TRBV4-3,NA,TRBJ1-1,17,TGCGCCAGCAGCCAGGCCCCACAGGGAAGAACGAACACTGAAGCTTTCTTT,CASSQAPQGRTNTEAFF
NA,TRBV6-4,NA,TRBJ2-3,13,TGTGCCAGCAGTGACAGTAGATTAGATACGCAGTATTTT,CASSDSRLDTQYF
NA,TRBV2,NA,TRBJ1-6,13,TGTGCCAGTCAACAGGTCCGCAATTCACCCCTCCACTTT,CASQQVRNSPLHF
NA,TRBV5-1,TRBD2,TRBJ2-3,15,TGCGCCAGCAGCCGAGCGGGAGCCAGCACAGATACGCAGTATTTT,CASSRAGASTDTQYF
NA,TRBV19,TRBD1,TRBJ1-2,13,TGTGCCAGTAGTGCGACAGGGGGATATGGCTACACCTTC,CASSATGGYGYTF
NA,TRBV21-1,NA,TRBJ2-7,16,TGTGCCAGCAGCTTTAACTGGGACGGGAGCTCCTACGAGCAGTACTTC,CASSFNWDGSSYEQYF
NA,TRBV30,NA,TRBJ1-6,13,TGTGCCTGGAGTAGGACAGTGAATTCACCCCTCCACTTT,CAWSRTVNSPLHF
NA,TRBV6-7,NA,TRBJ1-1,16,TGTGCCAGCAGTTACTCTCTACGGGTTATGAACACTGAAGCTTTCTTT,CASSYSLRVMNTEAFF
NA,TRBV28,TRBD2,TRBJ2-7,13,TGTGCCAGCAGGTCCGGGACTAGCGCCGGGCAGTACTTC,CASRSGTSAGQYF
NA,TRBV24-1,NA,TRBJ2-4,16,TGTGCCACCAGTCGGCAGGAGGACCTAGCCAAAAACATTCAGTACTTC,CATSRQEDLAKNIQYF
NA,TRBV21-1,NA,TRBJ2-3,18,TGTGCCAGCAGCAGCGGGGGAATGACTAGCGGCCTCACAGATACGCAGTATTTT,CASSSGGMTSGLTDTQYF